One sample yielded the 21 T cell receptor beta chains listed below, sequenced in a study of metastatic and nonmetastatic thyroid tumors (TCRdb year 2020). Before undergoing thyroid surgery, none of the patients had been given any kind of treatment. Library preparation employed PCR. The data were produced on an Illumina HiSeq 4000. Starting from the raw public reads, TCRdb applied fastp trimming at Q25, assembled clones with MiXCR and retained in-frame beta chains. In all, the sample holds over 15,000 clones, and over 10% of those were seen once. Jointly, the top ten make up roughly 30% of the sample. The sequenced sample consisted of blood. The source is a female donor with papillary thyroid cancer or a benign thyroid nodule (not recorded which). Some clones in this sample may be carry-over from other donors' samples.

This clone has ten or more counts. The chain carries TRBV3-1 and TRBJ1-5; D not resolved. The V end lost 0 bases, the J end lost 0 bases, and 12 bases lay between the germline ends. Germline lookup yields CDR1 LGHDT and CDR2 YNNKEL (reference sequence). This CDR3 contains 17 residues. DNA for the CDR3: TGTGCCAGCAGCCAAGATCCCCGAGCCGGTAGCAATCAGCCCCAGCATTTT. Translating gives CASSQDPRAGSNQPQHF.

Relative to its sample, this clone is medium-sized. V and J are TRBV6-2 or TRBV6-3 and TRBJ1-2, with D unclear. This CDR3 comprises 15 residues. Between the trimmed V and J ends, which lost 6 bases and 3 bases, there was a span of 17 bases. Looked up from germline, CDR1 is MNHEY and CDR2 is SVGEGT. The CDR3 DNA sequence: TGTGCCAGCAGCCAGAGACGTGGGGAGGACTATGGCTACACCTTC. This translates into CASSQRRGEDYGYTF.

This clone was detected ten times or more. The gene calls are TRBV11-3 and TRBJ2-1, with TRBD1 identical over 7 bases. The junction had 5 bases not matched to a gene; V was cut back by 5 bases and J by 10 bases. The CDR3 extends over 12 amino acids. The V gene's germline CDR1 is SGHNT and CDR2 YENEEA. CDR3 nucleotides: TGTGCCAGCAGCCCACAGGGGTACGAGCAGTTCTTC. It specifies CASSPQGYEQFF.

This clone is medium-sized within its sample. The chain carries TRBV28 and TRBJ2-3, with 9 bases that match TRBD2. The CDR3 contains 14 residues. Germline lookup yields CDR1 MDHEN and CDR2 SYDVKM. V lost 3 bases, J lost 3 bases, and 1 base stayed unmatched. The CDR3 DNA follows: TGTGCCAGCAGTTTTCTAGCGGGGACAGATACGCAGTATTTT. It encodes CASSFLAGTDTQYF.

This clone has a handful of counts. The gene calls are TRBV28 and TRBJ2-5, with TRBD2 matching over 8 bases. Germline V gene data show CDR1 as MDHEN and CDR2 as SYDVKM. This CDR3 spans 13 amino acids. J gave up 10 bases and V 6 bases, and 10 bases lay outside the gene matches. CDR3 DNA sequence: TGTGCCAGCAGACAAACCGGGGGGGGTTACCAGTACTTC. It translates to CASRQTGGGYQYF.

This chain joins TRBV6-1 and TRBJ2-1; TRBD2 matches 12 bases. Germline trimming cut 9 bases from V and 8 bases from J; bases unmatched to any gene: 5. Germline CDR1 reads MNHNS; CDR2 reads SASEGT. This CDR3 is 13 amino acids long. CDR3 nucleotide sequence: TGTGCCAGTAGGACTAGCGGGATGGATGAGCAGTTCTTC. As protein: CASRTSGMDEQFF.

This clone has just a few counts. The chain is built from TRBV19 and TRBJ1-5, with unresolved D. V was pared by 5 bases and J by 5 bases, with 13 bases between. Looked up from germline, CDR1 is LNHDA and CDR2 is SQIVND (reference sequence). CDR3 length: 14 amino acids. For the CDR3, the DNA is TGTGCCAGTAGTCGAAAGGGTGGGTATCAGCCCCAGCATTTT. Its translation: CASSRKGGYQPQHF.

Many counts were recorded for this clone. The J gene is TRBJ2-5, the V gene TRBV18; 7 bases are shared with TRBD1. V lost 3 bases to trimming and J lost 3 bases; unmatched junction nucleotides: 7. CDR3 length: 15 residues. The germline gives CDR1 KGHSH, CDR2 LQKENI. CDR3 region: CASSPLTGVEETQYF. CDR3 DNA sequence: TGTGCCAGCTCACCCCTCACAGGGGTGGAAGAGACCCAGTACTTC.

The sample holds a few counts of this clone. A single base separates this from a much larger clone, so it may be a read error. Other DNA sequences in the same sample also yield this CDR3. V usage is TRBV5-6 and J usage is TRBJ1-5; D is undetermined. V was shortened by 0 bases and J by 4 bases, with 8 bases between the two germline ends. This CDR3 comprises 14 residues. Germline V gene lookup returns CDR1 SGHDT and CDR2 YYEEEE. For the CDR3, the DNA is TGTGCCAGCAGCTTGGTAACCGGGAATCAGCCCCAGCATTTT. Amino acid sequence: CASSLVTGNQPQHF.

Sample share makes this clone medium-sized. CDR3 sequence (DNA): TGTGCCAGCAGTGAAGTGGGTGGTTTAGGGTTCAATGAGCAGTTCTTC. Translating gives CASSEVGGLGFNEQFF. The rearrangement uses TRBV6-1 and TRBJ2-1; D call uncertain. Per the germline V gene, CDR1 is MNHNS and CDR2 is SASEGT. V was trimmed by 1 base and J by 6 bases, leaving 16 bases between them. The CDR3 contains 16 residues.

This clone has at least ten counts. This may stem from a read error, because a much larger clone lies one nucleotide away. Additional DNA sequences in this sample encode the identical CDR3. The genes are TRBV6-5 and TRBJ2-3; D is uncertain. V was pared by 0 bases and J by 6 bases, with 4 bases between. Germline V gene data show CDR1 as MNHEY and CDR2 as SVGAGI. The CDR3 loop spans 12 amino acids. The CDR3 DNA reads TGTGCCAGCAGTTACTCCTTCGATACGCAGTATTTT. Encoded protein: CASSYSFDTQYF.

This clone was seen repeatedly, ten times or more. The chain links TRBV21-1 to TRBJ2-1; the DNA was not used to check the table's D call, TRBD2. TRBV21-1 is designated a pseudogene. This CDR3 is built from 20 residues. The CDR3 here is CASSRGPGTSGGGSYNEQFF. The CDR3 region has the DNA TGTGCCAGCAGCAGGGGGCCCGGGACTAGCGGGGGAGGCTCCTACAATGAGCAGTTCTTC.

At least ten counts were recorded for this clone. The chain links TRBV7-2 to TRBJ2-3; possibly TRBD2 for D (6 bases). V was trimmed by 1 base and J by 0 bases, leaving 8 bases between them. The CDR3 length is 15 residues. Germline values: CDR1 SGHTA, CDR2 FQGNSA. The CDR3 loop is CASSLVGGSTDTQYF. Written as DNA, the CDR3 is TGTGCCAGCAGCTTAGTTGGAGGGAGCACAGATACGCAGTATTTT.

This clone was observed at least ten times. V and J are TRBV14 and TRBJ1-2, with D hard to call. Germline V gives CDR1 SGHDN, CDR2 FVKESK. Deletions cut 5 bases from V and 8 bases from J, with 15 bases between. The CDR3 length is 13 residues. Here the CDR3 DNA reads TGTGCCAGCAGCAGCCGGGAGTTCTGGGGCTACACCTTC. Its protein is CASSSREFWGYTF.

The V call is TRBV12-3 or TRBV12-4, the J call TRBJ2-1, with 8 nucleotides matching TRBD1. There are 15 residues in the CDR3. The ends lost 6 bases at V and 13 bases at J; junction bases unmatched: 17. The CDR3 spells CASSRPGQVVGDQFF. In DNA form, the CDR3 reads TGTGCCAGCAGCCGCCCGGGACAGGTGGTCGGTGATCAGTTCTTC.

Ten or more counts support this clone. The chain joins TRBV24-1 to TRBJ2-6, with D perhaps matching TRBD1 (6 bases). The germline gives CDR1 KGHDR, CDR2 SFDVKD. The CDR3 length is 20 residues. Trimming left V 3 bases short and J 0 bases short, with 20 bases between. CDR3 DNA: TGTGCCACCAGTGATAAGAGGAAACGGGACAACCTCTCTGGGGCCAACGTCCTGACTTTC. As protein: CATSDKRKRDNLSGANVLTF.

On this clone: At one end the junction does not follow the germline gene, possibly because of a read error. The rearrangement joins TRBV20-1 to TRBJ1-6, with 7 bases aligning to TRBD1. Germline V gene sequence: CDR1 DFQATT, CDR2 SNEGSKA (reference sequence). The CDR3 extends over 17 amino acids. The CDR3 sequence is CSARSGTASSYNSPPHF. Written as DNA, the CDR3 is TGCAGTGCTAGAAGTGGGACAGCCAGCTCATATAATTCACCCCCCCACTTT.

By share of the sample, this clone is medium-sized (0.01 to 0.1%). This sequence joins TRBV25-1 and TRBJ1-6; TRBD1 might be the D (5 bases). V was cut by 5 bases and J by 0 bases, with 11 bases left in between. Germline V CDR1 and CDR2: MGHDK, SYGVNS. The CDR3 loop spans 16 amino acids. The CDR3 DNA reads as TGTGCCAGCAGTCAAGCAGGGAACTCCTATAATTCACCCCTCCACTTT. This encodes CASSQAGNSYNSPLHF.

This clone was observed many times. The CDR3 region has the DNA TGCGCCAGCAGCTTGCTATCCAGGGGGGGCGAGCAGTACTTC. It translates to CASSLLSRGGEQYF. The chain combines TRBV5-1 with TRBJ2-7, with D perhaps given as TRBD1 or TRBD2 (7 bases each). Per the germline V gene, CDR1 is SGHRS and CDR2 is YFSETQ. Between the trimmed V and J ends, which lost 1 base and 6 bases, there was a span of 14 bases. The CDR3 is made up of 14 amino acids.

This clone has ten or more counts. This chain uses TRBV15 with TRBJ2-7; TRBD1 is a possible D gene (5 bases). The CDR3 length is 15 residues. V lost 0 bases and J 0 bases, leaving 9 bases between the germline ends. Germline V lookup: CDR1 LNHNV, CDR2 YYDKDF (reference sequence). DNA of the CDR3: TGTGCCACCAGCAGAGACCGGACAAGCTCCTACGAGCAGTACTTC. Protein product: CATSRDRTSSYEQYF.

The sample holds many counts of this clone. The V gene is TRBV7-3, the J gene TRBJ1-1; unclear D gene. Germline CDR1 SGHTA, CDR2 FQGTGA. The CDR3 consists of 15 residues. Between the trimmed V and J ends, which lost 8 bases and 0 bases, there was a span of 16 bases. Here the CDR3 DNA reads TGTGCCAGCGTCACGGCCATAGATATGAACACTGAAGCTTTCTTT. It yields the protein CASVTAIDMNTEAFF.